One and the same sample provided the 17 T cell receptor beta chains below, sequenced in a study of T-cell memory formation after mild COVID-19. From the 5' RACE reads, TCRdb called clonotypes with MiXCR, one entry per CDR3 protein. Among 340,000 or so distinct CDR3 sequences, over 10% were seen once, and the ten largest hold around 21%. Sequenced input: PBMCs or a T cell subset sorted from them (not recorded which). The receptors were sampled from a man between 18 and 29 years old who had mild COVID-19 (a few samples of this study predate the infection). Cell type and time point are not known.

This clonotype has a handful of counts. The rearrangement links TRBV5-1 to TRBJ1-1; 8 bases are a match to TRBD1. V gave up 2 bases and J gave up 6 bases; unmatched junction bases: 9. The CDR3 length is 15 residues. Germline loops: CDR1 SGHRS, CDR2 YFSETQ. CDR3: CASSFTTGEVPEAFF. In DNA form, the CDR3 reads TGCGCCAGCAGCTTCACGACAGGGGAGGTTCCTGAAGCTTTCTTT.

This clonotype was picked up a small number of times. The rearrangement joins TRBV7-3 to TRBJ2-2, with 8 bases fitting TRBD2. Germline V gene lookup returns CDR1 SGHTA and CDR2 FQGTGA. This CDR3 has 17 amino acids. The V segment lost 3 bases and the J segment 1 base; nucleotides outside the gene matches: 7. The chain's CDR3 is CASSFQAGLGNTGELFF. CDR3 DNA: TGTGCCAGCAGCTTTCAAGCGGGACTAGGGAACACCGGGGAGCTGTTTTTT. Supplemented by reference TRBV7-3 and TRBJ2-2, the full variable domain reads GAGVSQTPSNKVTEKGKYVELRCDPISGHTALYWYRQSLGQGPEFLIYFQGTGAADDSGLPNDRFFAVRPEGSVSTLKIQRTERGDSAVYLCASSFQAGLGNTGELFFGEGSRLTVL.

This clonotype was detected a few times. The chain links TRBV5-4 to TRBJ1-1; 10 bases map to TRBD1. Germline V gene data show CDR1 as SGHNT and CDR2 as YYREEE (reference sequence). The CDR3 spans 15 residues. Trimming cost V 8 bases and J 4 bases; bases outside gene matches: 11. CDR3 sequence reads: CARYSGQGESTEAFF. In nucleotides, the CDR3 is TGTGCCAGATATAGTGGACAGGGGGAAAGCACTGAAGCTTTCTTT.

The table lists this clonotype with a few counts. This chain connects TRBV27 to TRBJ2-7; TRBD1 agrees at 7 bases. Germline CDR1 reads MNHEY; CDR2 reads SMNVEV (reference sequence). Trimming removed 8 bases from V and 3 bases from J; junction bases left unmatched: 7. The CDR3 loop spans 13 amino acids. The CDR3 region is CASSRGGVYEQYF. The CDR3 coding sequence is TGTGCCAGCTCCCGAGGGGGCGTCTACGAGCAGTACTTC.

The V call is TRBV5-1, the J call TRBJ2-2; 8 bases fit TRBD2. J gave up 4 bases and V 4 bases, and 18 bases lay outside the gene matches. This CDR3 has 19 residues. CDR1 and CDR2 (germline): SGHRS, YFSETQ. The CDR3 reads CASSPHPLFAGGSTGELFF. CDR3 nucleotide sequence: TGCGCCAGCAGCCCACACCCTTTGTTCGCGGGGGGCTCCACCGGGGAGCTGTTTTTT.

The chain uses TRBV7-2 and TRBJ2-7; TRBD1 might be the D (5 bases). V lost 5 bases and J 4 bases, leaving 15 bases between the germline ends. This CDR3 is 14 amino acids long. Germline CDR1 and CDR2: SGHTA and FQGNSA. The chain's CDR3 is CASSREGALYEQYF. CDR3 sequence (DNA): TGTGCCAGCAGCCGAGAAGGGGCTTTGTACGAGCAGTACTTC. Full variable domain (missing parts from reference TRBV7-2 and TRBJ2-7): GAGVSQSPSNKVTEKGKDVELRCDPISGHTALYWYRQSLGQGLEFLIYFQGNSAPDKSGLPSDRFSAERTGGSVSTLTIQRTQQEDSAVYLCASSREGALYEQYFGPGTRLTVT.

In regard to this clonotype: A read error is possible here, since a much larger clone lies one base away. CDR3 nucleotides: TGTGACAGCAGGGGGGCAGGACACACAGATACGCAGTATTTT. Translation: CDSRGAGHTDTQYF. This chain links TRBV7-9 with TRBJ2-3, with D maybe TRBD1 (7 bases). The CDR3 covers 14 residues. CDR1 is SEHNR and CDR2 is FQNEAQ in the germline V gene (reference sequence).

This clonotype came up a few times. This chain uses TRBV5-5 with TRBJ1-6; perhaps TRBD1 as D (5 bases). This CDR3 is built from 16 residues. CDR1 and CDR2 from the germline V gene are SGHKS and YYEKEE (reference sequence). V was pared by 5 bases and J by 9 bases, with 21 bases between. The chain's CDR3 is CASSHGASPFTSPLHF. The CDR3 bases are TGTGCCAGCAGTCATGGGGCCTCCCCCTTTACTTCACCCCTCCACTTT.

The rearrangement joins TRBV15 to TRBJ1-1; the D gene is possibly TRBD1 (6 bases). This CDR3 region has 13 residues. Trimming took 3 bases from V and 1 from J, leaving 6 bases between them. CDR1 LNHNV and CDR2 YYDKDF come from the germline V gene (reference sequence). The CDR3 protein is CATSSRGNTEAFF. CDR3 nucleotide sequence: TGTGCCACCAGCAGCAGGGGGAACACTGAAGCTTTCTTT.

This CDR3 reads CASDPGLAQEGGELFF. CDR3 in DNA: TGTGCCAGCGATCCGGGACTAGCTCAGGAGGGCGGGGAGCTGTTTTTT. The chain recombines TRBV28 with TRBJ2-2, with 9 bases aligning to TRBD2. The germline gives CDR1 MDHEN, CDR2 SYDVKM. Germline trimming cut 8 bases from V and 7 bases from J; bases unmatched to any gene: 14. CDR3 length: 16 residues.

The CDR3 bases are TGTGCCAGCAGCAAGGGACTAGGGAGCAATCAGCCCCAGCATTTT. It specifies CASSKGLGSNQPQHF. The chain carries TRBV7-8 and TRBJ1-5; D possibly corresponds to TRBD1 (5 bases). The CDR3 length is 15 residues. V lost 5 bases and J 1 base, leaving 12 bases between the germline ends. Germline V gives CDR1 SGHVS, CDR2 FQNEAQ.

This clonotype was detected a few times. The chain combines TRBV11-1 with TRBJ2-3; the D call may be TRBD1 or TRBD2 (5 bases each). Germline V lookup: CDR1 SGHAT, CDR2 FQDESV (reference sequence). The V and J ends lost 5 bases and 1 base respectively, with 10 bases between them. This CDR3 has 14 residues. The CDR3 sequence: CASSLRGRTDTQYF. The CDR3 DNA reads as TGTGCCAGCAGCCTTCGGGGCCGCACAGATACGCAGTATTTT. Variable domain in full (rest from reference TRBV11-1 and TRBJ2-3): EAEVAQSPRYKITEKSQAVAFWCDPISGHATLYWYRQILGQGPELLVQFQDESVVDDSQLPKDRFSAERLKGVDSTLKIQPAELGDSAMYLCASSLRGRTDTQYFGPGTRLTVL.

This clonotype was detected only a few times. The CDR3 spells CASSLGYIEFF. CDR3 coding DNA: TGTGCCAGCAGCTTGGGGTACATAGAGTTCTTC. V is TRBV5-5 and J is TRBJ2-1, with D hard to call. Trimming shortened V by 0 bases and J by 14 bases, and 9 bases separated the two germline ends. The germline V gene encodes CDR1 SGHKS and CDR2 YYEKEE (reference sequence). The CDR3 extends over 11 amino acids. Full variable domain (remainder filled in from reference TRBV5-5 and TRBJ2-1): DAGVTQSPTHLIKTRGQQVTLRCSPISGHKSVSWYQQVLGQGPQFIFQYYEKEERGRGNFPDRFSARQFPNYSSELNVNALLLGDSALYLCASSLGYIEFFGPGTRLTVL.

There are a few counts of this clonotype. This chain joins TRBV6-5 and TRBJ2-5; 7 bases align to TRBD2. The V and J ends lost 0 bases and 4 bases, in that order; junction bases with no gene match: 8. Germline CDR1 is MNHEY and CDR2 is SVGAGI. CDR3 length: 16 residues. The CDR3 is CASSYSRLAGGETQYF. DNA for the CDR3: TGTGCCAGCAGTTACTCGAGACTAGCAGGAGGAGAGACCCAGTACTTC.

This clonotype was picked up a small number of times. The rearrangement links TRBV4-1 to TRBJ1-5; no definite D call. The germline V and J ends were trimmed by 3 bases and 0 bases, with 9 bases remaining between them. This CDR3 comprises 15 residues. Germline V gene data show CDR1 as MGHRA and CDR2 as YSYEKL. DNA of the CDR3: TGCGCCAGCAGCCAGGAATGGTATAGCAATCAGCCCCAGCATTTT. Protein product: CASSQEWYSNQPQHF.

This clonotype was seen only a few times. The gene calls are TRBV7-9 and TRBJ1-2, with 9 nucleotides matching TRBD1. This CDR3 is 13 amino acids long. Germline-derived CDR1 and CDR2 are SEHNR and FQNEAQ (reference sequence). Unmatched junction bases numbered 5, after V lost 4 bases and J lost 8 bases. In DNA form, the CDR3 reads TGTGCCAGCAGCTACTGGACAGGGGAAGGCTACACCTTC. This encodes CASSYWTGEGYTF.

This clonotype was found many times. The chain carries TRBV27 and TRBJ2-3; the D gene could be TRBD1 or TRBD2 (6 bases each). There are 14 residues in the CDR3. Between the trimmed V and J ends, which lost 7 bases and 2 bases, there was a span of 13 bases. Germline CDR1 reads MNHEY; CDR2 reads SMNVEV (reference sequence). The CDR3 is CASTFRGHTDTQYF. The CDR3 DNA sequence: TGTGCCAGCACCTTTCGGGGGCACACAGATACGCAGTATTTT.